This entry features one TCR beta chain sequence. The antigen remains unidentified. Libraries were prepared by immunoSEQ multiplex PCR; TCRdb keeps only in-frame clonotypes and omits some of them. This repertoire shows 2,500,000 or so clones, 80% to 95% found once; its top ten account for about 0.38%. Partitioning of CD4+ cells yielded a CD45RA+ naive subset and a CD45RA-negative memory subset. These data belong to a study of shared clonotypes between healthy human individuals. Study outcomes and limitations: Naive subsets usually exceeded memory subsets in estimated richness. Naive CD4 clonotypes overlapped across a handful of donors at roughly 5.1%.

This receptor was taken from a man aged 18 to 35 in good health. Some clones in this sample may be carry-over from other donors' samples. Material for sequencing was naive CD4+ T cells from PBMCs. Noted subset: CD45RA+ positively selected.

For the CDR3, the DNA is TGTGCCAGCAGCTTAGTAGGACAGGGAGGCTCACCCCTCCACTTT. It is translated as CASSLVGQGGSPLHF. The chain employs TRBV7-2 and TRBJ1-6, with 8 bases that match TRBD1. CDR1 is SGHTA and CDR2 is FQGNSA in the germline V gene. This CDR3 contains 15 residues. Trimming removed 1 base from V and 10 bases from J; junction bases left unmatched: 6.